A selection of T cell receptor beta chains follows, all from one sample in a study of human T cells and chemical hapten exposure. TCRdb reanalysed the RACE reads using MiXCR and keeps one entry per CDR3 protein. The sample lists about 120,000 distinct CDR3 sequences; about 13% were seen once. Specimen: whole blood, collected in connection with sensitization to the hapten diphenylcyclopropenone (DPC). The receptors here all came from a woman under 30 with alopecia areata. Some clones in this sample may be carry-over from other donors' samples. The CDR3 runs from the conserved cysteine through the conserved F or W. D genes are given only for firm matches. Size is stated for part of the rows, as once, few or many counts, or as a class when the clone is expanded.

d_call	v_call	clone_size	j_call	cdr3_nt	cdr3_aa
-	TRBV30	-	TRBJ2-1	TGTGCCTGGAGCGGTCTAGGGGATGAGCAGTTCTTC	CAWSGLGDEQFF
TRBD1	TRBV6-2/TRBV6-3	few	TRBJ2-7	TGTGCCAGCAGTTTTACGGACAGGGGTCCCTACGAGCAGTACTTC	CASSFTDRGPYEQYF
TRBD2	TRBV4-2	-	TRBJ2-7	TGTGCCAGCAGCCACCCCGGACTAGAAACTGCCTACGAGCAGTACTTC	CASSHPGLETAYEQYF
TRBD1	TRBV5-5	few	TRBJ2-1	TGTGCCAGCAGCTTGGTGAGACAGGGGTACAATGAGCAGTTCTTC	CASSLVRQGYNEQFF
TRBD1	TRBV20-1	few	TRBJ1-5	TGCAGTGCTGATCGTACAGGGGGGAGGGTGCCCCAGCATTTT	CSADRTGGRVPQHF
TRBD1	TRBV30	few	TRBJ2-2	TGTGCCTGGGGCCCGGGACAGGGGTTAGTCGGGGAGCTGTTTTTT	CAWGPGQGLVGELFF
-	TRBV3-1	-	TRBJ2-2	TGTGCCAGCAGCCAAGGGGGACTCTACACCGGGGAGCTGTTTTTT	CASSQGGLYTGELFF
-	TRBV6-1	many	TRBJ2-3	TGTGCCAGCAGTGTCGGGGAAGGGCGCACAGATACGCAGTATTTT	CASSVGEGRTDTQYF
-	TRBV5-6	few	TRBJ1-1	TGTGCCAGCAGCTTGGTTAGTCGGGGGGAAGCTTTCTTT	CASSLVSRGEAFF
-	TRBV28	few	TRBJ1-6	TGTGCCAGCAGACGGGGACCCAATAATTCACCCCTCCACTTT	CASRRGPNNSPLHF
TRBD2	TRBV7-3	few	TRBJ2-3	TGTGCCAGCAGCTTATTAGCGGGGGCGATGGATACGCAGTATTTT	CASSLLAGAMDTQYF
TRBD1	TRBV18	few	TRBJ1-2	TGTGCCAGCTCACCACGGACAGGACTCGCTAACTATGGCTACACCTTC	CASSPRTGLANYGYTF
-	TRBV29-1	-	TRBJ1-1	TGCAGCGTTGAAGTTATGGCATCGGGCACTGAAGCTTTCTTT	CSVEVMASGTEAFF
TRBD1	TRBV5-6	many	TRBJ1-6	TGTGCCAGCACGCAAAGGGGACAGGGCGGGTCACCCCTCCACTTT	CASTQRGQGGSPLHF
TRBD2	TRBV20-1	many	TRBJ2-1	TGCAGTGCTAGGTCTAGCGGGCCAGCCTCCTACAATGAGCAGTTCTTC	CSARSSGPASYNEQFF
TRBD2	TRBV20-1	-	TRBJ2-3	TGCAGTGCTATGGTCCTAAGGGCTAGCGGGGGGGCAAGGGATACGCAGTATTTT	CSAMVLRASGGARDTQYF
-	TRBV7-9	many	TRBJ2-7	TGTGCCAGCAGCTTATTTGACGGCACCTACGAGCAGTACTTC	CASSLFDGTYEQYF
-	TRBV30	once	TRBJ2-7	TGTGCCTGGAGTGTAAGGGGGAAGGTGACCCGCTACGAGCAGTACTTC	CAWSVRGKVTRYEQYF
TRBD1	TRBV7-9	few	TRBJ1-1	TGTGCCAGCAGCTCCAGTCCGACAGGGGCGACAATGAACGCTGAAGCTTTCTTT	CASSSSPTGATMNAEAFF
-	TRBV3-1	few	TRBJ1-4	TGTGCCAGCAGCTCCTGGGGGGAGAGTACGACTAATGAAAAACTGTTTTTT	CASSSWGESTTNEKLFF
-	TRBV29-1	many	TRBJ2-5	TGCAGCGTTGTTAGCAGAGAAGGTACCCAGTACTTC	CSVVSREGTQYF
-	TRBV18	few	TRBJ1-1	TGTGCCAGCTCACGGGTTCCAGGGAGGGACACTGAAGCTTTCTTT	CASSRVPGRDTEAFF
-	TRBV7-9	few	TRBJ2-3	TGTGCCAGCAGCTTAGTACTAGGCCCCCAGGCGCAGTATTTT	CASSLVLGPQAQYF
-	TRBV20-1	many	TRBJ2-3	TGCAGTGCTATCCGAACCGTTAGCACAGATACGCAGTATTTT	CSAIRTVSTDTQYF
TRBD1	TRBV7-7	-	TRBJ2-3	TGTGCCAGCAGCTTAGGGACAGGGTTCACAGATACGCAGTATTTT	CASSLGTGFTDTQYF
TRBD1	TRBV3-1	-	TRBJ2-2	TGTGCCAGCAGCCCCTTAGGCACAGGGGCATCCGGGGAGCTGTTTTTT	CASSPLGTGASGELFF
TRBD1	TRBV12-3/TRBV12-4	many	TRBJ1-2	TGTGCCAGCAGTCCACGTTTTTTGGGACAGCTTAACTATGGCTACACCTTC	CASSPRFLGQLNYGYTF
TRBD2	TRBV3-1	few	TRBJ2-3	TGTGCCAGCAGCCCCCTGCGGGGGGCCACGACAGATACGCAGTATTTT	CASSPLRGATTDTQYF
TRBD1	TRBV5-4	many	TRBJ1-4	TGTGCCAGCAGCTCGAACAGGGGCCTTAATGAAAAACTGTTTTTT	CASSSNRGLNEKLFF
-	TRBV5-4	few	TRBJ1-1	TGTGCCAGCAGCAAAGGGGGGGTGAACACTGAAGCTTTCTTT	CASSKGGVNTEAFF
TRBD1	TRBV29-1	many	TRBJ1-1	TGCAGCGTCTTACAGGGGGCCCCTGAAGCTTTCTTT	CSVLQGAPEAFF
-	TRBV29-1	-	TRBJ2-7	TGCAGCGCCCGGACAGACTACGAGCAGTACTTC	CSARTDYEQYF
TRBD1	TRBV5-4	-	TRBJ2-1	TGTGCCAGCAGAAAAACCGGACAGGGGGCGTACAATGAGCAGTTCTTC	CASRKTGQGAYNEQFF
-	TRBV29-1	many	TRBJ1-2	TGCAGCGCTGCAAGCGGGAGGCATGGCTACACCTTC	CSAASGRHGYTF
-	TRBV29-1	many	TRBJ1-1	TGCAGCGGTTACGGGGGCCCTGAAGCTTTCTTT	CSGYGGPEAFF
-	TRBV4-3	many	TRBJ2-3	TGCGCCAGCAGCCAAGCTCCAGTTCCGGTGAACACAGATACGCAGTATTTT	CASSQAPVPVNTDTQYF
TRBD1	TRBV7-9	many	TRBJ1-5	TGTGCCAGCAGCGCGGACAGGGGGAATCAGCCCCAGCATTTT	CASSADRGNQPQHF
TRBD1	TRBV5-1	-	TRBJ2-5	TGCGCCAGCAGCCGGACAGGGCAAGAGACCCAGTACTTC	CASSRTGQETQYF
-	TRBV12-3/TRBV12-4	few	TRBJ1-1	TGTGCCAGCAGTTTAGTGGTCATCATGAACACTGAAGCTTTCTTT	CASSLVVIMNTEAFF
TRBD1	TRBV5-4	many	TRBJ1-1	TGTGCCAGCAATAACAGGGGGAGGACTGAAGCTTTCTTT	CASNNRGRTEAFF
-	TRBV28	-	TRBJ2-1	TGTGCCAGCAGCCCGTGGACCAATGAGCAGTTCTTC	CASSPWTNEQFF
-	TRBV11-2	few	TRBJ1-2	TGTGCCAGCAGCTTAAGCGGCAACAACTATGGCTACACCTTC	CASSLSGNNYGYTF
-	TRBV7-6	-	TRBJ2-1	TGTGCCAGCAGCTTAGGGGGGGGACAGTCCTACAATGAGCAGTTCTTC	CASSLGGGQSYNEQFF
TRBD2	TRBV7-2	-	TRBJ2-1	TGTGCCAGCCGCAGCGGGGGCTTCTACAATGAGCAGTTCTTC	CASRSGGFYNEQFF
TRBD1	TRBV20-1	-	TRBJ2-5	TGCAGTGCTAACCGGGACAGGGCGGAGACCCAGTACTTC	CSANRDRAETQYF
TRBD1	TRBV27	-	TRBJ2-2	TGTGCCAGCAGTTTGCGGGCAGGGGGCGGCGGAACCGGGGAGCTGTTTTTT	CASSLRAGGGGTGELFF
-	TRBV7-2	few	TRBJ2-3	TGTGCCAGCAGCTTAGAGCTAAGCACAGATACGCAGTATTTT	CASSLELSTDTQYF
-	TRBV7-9	-	TRBJ2-7	TGTGCCAGCAGCTTTTCAAAGGACGAGCAGTACTTC	CASSFSKDEQYF
TRBD1	TRBV6-6	-	TRBJ1-1	TGTGCCAGCAGTAGTCAGGGGGCGGATAGGACTGAAGCTTTCTTT	CASSSQGADRTEAFF
-	TRBV18	few	TRBJ2-5	TGTGCCAGCTCACCGTCTATGACCGGGACTGTAACCTCGGAGACCCAGTACTTC	CASSPSMTGTVTSETQYF
-	TRBV11-3	-	TRBJ2-1	TGTGCCAGCAGCAGGGACCCTCTGGGTGAGCAGTTCTTC	CASSRDPLGEQFF
-	TRBV5-4	few	TRBJ2-2	TGTGCCAGCAGCCCGGCCGCTAGCGTTACCGGGGAGCTGTTTTTT	CASSPAASVTGELFF